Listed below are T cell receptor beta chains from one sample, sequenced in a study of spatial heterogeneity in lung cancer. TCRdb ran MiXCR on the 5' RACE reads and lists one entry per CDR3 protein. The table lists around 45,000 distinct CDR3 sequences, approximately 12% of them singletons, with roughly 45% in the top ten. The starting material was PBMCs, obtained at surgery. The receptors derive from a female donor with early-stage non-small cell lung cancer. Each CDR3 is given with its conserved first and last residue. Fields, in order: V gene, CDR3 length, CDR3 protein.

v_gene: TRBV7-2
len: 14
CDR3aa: CASSLGQGAETQYF

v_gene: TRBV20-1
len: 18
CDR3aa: CSARIPAGGEIVAGELFF

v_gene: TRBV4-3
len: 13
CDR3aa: CASSRSLNTEAFF

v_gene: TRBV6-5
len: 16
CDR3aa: CASSSDRSDSKNIQYF

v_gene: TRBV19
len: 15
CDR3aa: CASSGPGQGTDTQYF

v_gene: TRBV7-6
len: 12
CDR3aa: CASTTDPGEQFF

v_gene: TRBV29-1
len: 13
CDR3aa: CSISTGRDQPQHF

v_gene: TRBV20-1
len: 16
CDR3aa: CSARAADRVGTGELFF

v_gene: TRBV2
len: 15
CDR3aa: CASSRPGQGSYEQYF

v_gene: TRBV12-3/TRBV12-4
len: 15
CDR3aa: CASSPRLAGGNEQFF

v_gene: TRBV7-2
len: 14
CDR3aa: CASSLEGGGYEQYF

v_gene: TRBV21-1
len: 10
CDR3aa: CASSRGDAFF

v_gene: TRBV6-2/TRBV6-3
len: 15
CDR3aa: CASTRRPELYQPQHF